The clone carrying this T cell receptor beta chain was seen many times. Its antigen is as yet unknown. The sample is drawn from a study of T-cell reconstitution after alpha-beta-depleted transplantation in children. Germline CDR1 MNHEY, CDR2 SVGAGI. V was pared by 2 bases and J by 7 bases, with 7 bases of the junction left unmatched. CDR3 length: 15 residues. The TCRbeta library incorporated unique molecular identifiers. TCRdb fed the PCR reads into MiXCR, producing one record per CDR3 protein. The table lists hundreds of thousands of distinct CDR3 sequences, 13% of them singletons, with 2% to 2.5% in the top ten. Study conclusions and caveats: A year post-transplant, T-cell counts and diversity derived mostly from newly produced T cells.

This specimen consisted of PBMCs, mostly from graft donor cells, obtained 360 days after TCRalphabeta/CD19-depleted stem cell transplant. This receptor was obtained from a male patient aged 10-17 years who had a stem cell transplant for acute myeloid leukemia, so the T cells may come from the graft donor. The chain has TRBV6-5 and TRBJ2-7; 11 nucleotides line up with TRBD2. The DNA for the CDR3 is TGTGCCAGCAGTTACGGACTAGCGGGCCTCGGGGAGCAGTACTTC. It specifies CASSYGLAGLGEQYF.